These T cell receptor beta chains were read from a single sample in a study of blood T cell repertoires in COVID-19. Profiling relied on immunoSEQ multiplex PCR, and the TCRdb table lists in-frame clones only, not all of them. Of roughly 200,000 clones in the sample, roughly 90% were seen once. Material for sequencing was PBMCs or T cells enriched from blood (not recorded which). The source is a man aged 18 to 30 with acute COVID-19. Both conserved end residues are part of each CDR3.

J | V | CDR3
TRBJ1-5 | TRBV4-1 | CASSQVGARGNQPQHF
TRBJ1-1 | TRBV7-9 | CASSLVRDRPPQAFF
TRBJ1-3 | TRBV5-1 | CASSLGRAGNTIYF
TRBJ2-2 | TRBV9 | CASSVGSLFTGLELFF
TRBJ2-7 | TRBV7-8 | CASSLASGRFNEQYF
TRBJ1-1 | TRBV19 | CASSIDPGGGRTEAFF
TRBJ2-2 | TRBV10-2 | CATRQGSTGELFF
TRBJ1-2 | TRBV29-1 | CSVEAGTSYGYTF
TRBJ2-7 | TRBV18 | CASSPSQADEQYF
TRBJ2-7 | TRBV14 | CASSQVLGAQGEQYF
TRBJ1-2 | TRBV30 | CAWSLGPGGYGYTF
TRBJ1-5 | TRBV12-5 | CASGLVLARVNQPQHF
TRBJ1-1 | TRBV29-1 | CSAQASWNTEAFF
TRBJ2-3 | TRBV7-9 | CASSLIWASTDTQYF
TRBJ2-3 | TRBV28 | CASSLPHAGISTDTQYF
TRBJ1-5 | TRBV28 | CASSSVQGSQPQHF
TRBJ2-7 | TRBV4-2 | CASSQGAEGAGYEQYF
TRBJ1-5 | TRBV5-1 | CASSFGQQGQPQHF
TRBJ2-7 | TRBV5-3 | CATNEQYF